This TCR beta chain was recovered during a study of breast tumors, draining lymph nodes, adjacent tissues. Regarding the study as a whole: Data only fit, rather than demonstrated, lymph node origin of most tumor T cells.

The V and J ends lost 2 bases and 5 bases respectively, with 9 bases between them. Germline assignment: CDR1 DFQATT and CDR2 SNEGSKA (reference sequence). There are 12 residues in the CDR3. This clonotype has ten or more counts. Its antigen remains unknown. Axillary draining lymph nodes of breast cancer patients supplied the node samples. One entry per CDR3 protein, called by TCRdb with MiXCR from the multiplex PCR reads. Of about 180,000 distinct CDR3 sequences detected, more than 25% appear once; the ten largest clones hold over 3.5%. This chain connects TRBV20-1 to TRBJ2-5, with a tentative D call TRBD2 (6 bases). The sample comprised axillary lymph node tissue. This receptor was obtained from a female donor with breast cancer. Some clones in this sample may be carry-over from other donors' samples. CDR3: CSARRERETQYF. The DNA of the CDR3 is TGCAGTGCTAGACGGGAGAGGGAGACCCAGTACTTC.